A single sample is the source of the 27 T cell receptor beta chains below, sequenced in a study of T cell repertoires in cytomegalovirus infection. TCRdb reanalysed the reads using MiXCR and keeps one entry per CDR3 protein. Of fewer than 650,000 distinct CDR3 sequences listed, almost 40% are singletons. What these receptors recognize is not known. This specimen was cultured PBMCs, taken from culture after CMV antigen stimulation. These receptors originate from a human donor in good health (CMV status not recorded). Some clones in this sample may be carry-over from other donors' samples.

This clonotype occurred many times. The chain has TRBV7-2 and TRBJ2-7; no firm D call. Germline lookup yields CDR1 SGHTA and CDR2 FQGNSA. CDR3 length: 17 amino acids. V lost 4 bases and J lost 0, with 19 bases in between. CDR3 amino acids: CASSSKLGSQSSYEQYF. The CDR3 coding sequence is TGTGCCAGCAGCTCCAAATTGGGGTCCCAAAGCTCCTACGAGCAGTACTTC.

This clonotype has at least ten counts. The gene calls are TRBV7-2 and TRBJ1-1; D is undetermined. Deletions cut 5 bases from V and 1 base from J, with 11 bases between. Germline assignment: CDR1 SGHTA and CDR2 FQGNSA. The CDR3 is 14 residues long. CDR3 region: CASSPTRSNTEAFF. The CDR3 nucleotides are TGTGCCAGCAGCCCTACGCGATCGAACACTGAAGCTTTCTTT.

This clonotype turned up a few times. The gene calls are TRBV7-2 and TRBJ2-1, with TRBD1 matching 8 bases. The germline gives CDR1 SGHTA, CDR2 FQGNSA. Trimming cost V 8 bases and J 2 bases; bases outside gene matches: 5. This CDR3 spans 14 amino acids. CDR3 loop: CASLIQGAYNEQFF. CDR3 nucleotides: TGTGCCAGCCTTATACAGGGGGCCTACAATGAGCAGTTCTTC.

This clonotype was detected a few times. CDR3 region: CASSLVAGGGDTDTQYF. For the CDR3, the DNA is TGCGCCAGCAGCTTAGTCGCTGGAGGGGGAGACACAGATACGCAGTATTTT. This chain links TRBV5-1 with TRBJ2-3; D may correspond to TRBD1 or TRBD2 (6 bases each). The CDR3 is 17 amino acids. Trimming cost V 2 bases and J 2 bases, with 18 bases left between them. Germline CDR1 and CDR2: SGHRS and YFSETQ.

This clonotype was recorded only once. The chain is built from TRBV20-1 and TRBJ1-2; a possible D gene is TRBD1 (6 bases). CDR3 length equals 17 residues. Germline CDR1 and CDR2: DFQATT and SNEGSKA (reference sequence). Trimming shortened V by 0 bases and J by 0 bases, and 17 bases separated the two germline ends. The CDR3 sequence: CSAREAGVGGPNYGYTF. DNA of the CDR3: TGCAGTGCTAGAGAAGCTGGGGTAGGGGGACCTAACTATGGCTACACCTTC.

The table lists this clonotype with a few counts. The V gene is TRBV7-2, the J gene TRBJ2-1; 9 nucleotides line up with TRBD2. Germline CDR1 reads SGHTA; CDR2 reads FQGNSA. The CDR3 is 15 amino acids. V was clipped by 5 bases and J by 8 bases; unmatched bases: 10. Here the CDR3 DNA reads TGTGCCAGCAGCATACGGACTAGCGTGGCCGATGAGCAGTTCTTC. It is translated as CASSIRTSVADEQFF.

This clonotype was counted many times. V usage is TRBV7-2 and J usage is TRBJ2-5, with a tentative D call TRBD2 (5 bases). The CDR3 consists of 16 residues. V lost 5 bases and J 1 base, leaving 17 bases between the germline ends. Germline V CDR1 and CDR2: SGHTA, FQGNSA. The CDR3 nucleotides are TGTGCCAGCAGCAACAGAATCGGCGGGTTCCAAGAGACCCAGTACTTC. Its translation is CASSNRIGGFQETQYF.

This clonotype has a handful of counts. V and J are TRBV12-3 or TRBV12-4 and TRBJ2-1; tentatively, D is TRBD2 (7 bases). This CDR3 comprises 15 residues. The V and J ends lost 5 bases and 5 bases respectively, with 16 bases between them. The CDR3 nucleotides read TGTGCCAGCAGTGGCTGGGGGGGCCTAAACAATGAGCAGTTCTTC. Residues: CASSGWGGLNNEQFF.

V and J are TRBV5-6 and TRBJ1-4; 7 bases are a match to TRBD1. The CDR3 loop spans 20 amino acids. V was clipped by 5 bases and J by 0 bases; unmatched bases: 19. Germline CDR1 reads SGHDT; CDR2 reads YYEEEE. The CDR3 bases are TGTGCCAGCAGTTTTACAGGGGACACCTCGGGACGGGCAACTAATGAAAAACTGTTTTTT. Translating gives CASSFTGDTSGRATNEKLFF.

Here the CDR3 reads CASRQRTTGLANVLTF. DNA for the CDR3: TGTGCCAGCAGGCAACGTACGACAGGGTTAGCCAACGTCCTGACTTTC. The V call is TRBV28, the J call TRBJ2-6; 7 positions agree with TRBD1. Germline values: CDR1 MDHEN, CDR2 SYDVKM. The CDR3 contains 16 residues. Trimming cost V 6 bases and J 7 bases; bases outside gene matches: 12.

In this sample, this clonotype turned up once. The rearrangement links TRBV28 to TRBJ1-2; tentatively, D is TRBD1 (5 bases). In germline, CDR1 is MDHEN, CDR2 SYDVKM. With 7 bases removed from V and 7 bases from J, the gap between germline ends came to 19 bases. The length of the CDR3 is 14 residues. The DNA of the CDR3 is TGTGCCAGCAAGTCACCCTCAGAGGGGCCTGGCTACACCTTC. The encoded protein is CASKSPSEGPGYTF.

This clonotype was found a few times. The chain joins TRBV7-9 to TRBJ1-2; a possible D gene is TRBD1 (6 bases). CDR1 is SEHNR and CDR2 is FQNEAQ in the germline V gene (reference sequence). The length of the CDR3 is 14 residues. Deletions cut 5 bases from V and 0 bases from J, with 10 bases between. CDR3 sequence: CASSPGVSNYGYTF. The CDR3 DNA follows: TGTGCCAGCAGCCCAGGGGTTTCTAACTATGGCTACACCTTC.

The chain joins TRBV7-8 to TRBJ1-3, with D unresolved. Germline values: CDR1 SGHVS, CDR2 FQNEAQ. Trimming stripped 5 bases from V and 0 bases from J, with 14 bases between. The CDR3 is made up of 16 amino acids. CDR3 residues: CASSLSRLPSGNTIYF. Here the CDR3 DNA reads TGTGCCAGCAGCCTGTCCAGACTGCCCTCTGGAAACACCATATATTTT. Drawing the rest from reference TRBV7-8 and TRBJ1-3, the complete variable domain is GAGVSQSPRYKVAKRGQDVALRCDPISGHVSLFWYQQALGQGPEFLTYFQNEAQLDKSGLPSDRFFAERPEGSVSTLKIQRTQQEDSAVYLCASSLSRLPSGNTIYFGEGSWLTVV.

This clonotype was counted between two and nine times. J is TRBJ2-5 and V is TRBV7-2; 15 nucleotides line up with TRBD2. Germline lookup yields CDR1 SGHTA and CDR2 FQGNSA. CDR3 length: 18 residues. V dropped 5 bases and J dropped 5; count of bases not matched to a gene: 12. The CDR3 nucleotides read TGTGCCAGCAGCCATGGACTAGCGGGGGGGACTTATCGGGAGACCCAGTACTTC. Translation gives CASSHGLAGGTYRETQYF.

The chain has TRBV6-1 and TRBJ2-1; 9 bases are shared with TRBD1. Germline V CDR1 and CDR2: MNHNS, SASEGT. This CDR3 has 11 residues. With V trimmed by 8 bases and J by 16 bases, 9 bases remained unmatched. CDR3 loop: CASGRDRDSFF. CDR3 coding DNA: TGTGCCAGCGGGAGGGACAGGGATTCCTTCTTC.

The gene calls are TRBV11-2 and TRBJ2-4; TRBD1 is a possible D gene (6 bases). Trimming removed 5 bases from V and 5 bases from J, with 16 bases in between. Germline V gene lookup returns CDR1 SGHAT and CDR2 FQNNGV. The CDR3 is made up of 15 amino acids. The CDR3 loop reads CASSRGMADENIQYF. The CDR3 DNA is TGTGCCAGCAGCAGGGGGATGGCAGACGAAAACATTCAGTACTTC.

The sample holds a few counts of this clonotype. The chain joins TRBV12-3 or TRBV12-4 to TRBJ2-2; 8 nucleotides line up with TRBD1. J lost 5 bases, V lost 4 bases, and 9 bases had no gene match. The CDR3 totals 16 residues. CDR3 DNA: TGTGCCAGCAGTTCCTCGACAGGGGTGTATACCGGGGAGCTGTTTTTT. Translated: CASSSSTGVYTGELFF.

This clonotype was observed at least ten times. For the CDR3, the DNA is TGTGCCAGCAGAGACACAGGGACCCTCAGCACTGAAGCTTTCTTT. Protein sequence: CASRDTGTLSTEAFF. This sequence joins TRBV7-2 and TRBJ1-1; the D gene is possibly TRBD1 (6 bases). V lost 6 bases to trimming and J lost 4 bases, with 18 bases between them. CDR3 length equals 15 residues. Germline CDR1 SGHTA, CDR2 FQGNSA.

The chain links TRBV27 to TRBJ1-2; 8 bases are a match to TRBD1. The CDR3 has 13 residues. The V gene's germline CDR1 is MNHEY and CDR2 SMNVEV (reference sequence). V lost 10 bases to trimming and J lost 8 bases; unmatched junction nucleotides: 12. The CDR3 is CATYRPGGRGYTF. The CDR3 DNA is TGTGCCACCTACCGTCCAGGGGGCCGGGGCTACACCTTC.

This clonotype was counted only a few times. CDR3 in amino acids: CASSSVWASSIYEQYF. The CDR3 coding sequence is TGTGCCAGCAGTTCGGTTTGGGCTAGTTCTATCTACGAGCAGTACTTC. The chain uses TRBV5-5 and TRBJ2-7; D is unresolved. This CDR3 region has 16 residues. Germline CDR1 reads SGHKS; CDR2 reads YYEKEE (reference sequence). V lost 5 bases and J 3 bases, leaving 21 bases between the germline ends.

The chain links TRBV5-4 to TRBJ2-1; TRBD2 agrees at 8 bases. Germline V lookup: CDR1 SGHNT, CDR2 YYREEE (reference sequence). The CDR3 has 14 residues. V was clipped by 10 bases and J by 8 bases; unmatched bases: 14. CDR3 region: CAGFGGSGKDEQFF. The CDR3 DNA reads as TGTGCCGGCTTCGGGGGTAGCGGGAAAGATGAGCAGTTCTTC.

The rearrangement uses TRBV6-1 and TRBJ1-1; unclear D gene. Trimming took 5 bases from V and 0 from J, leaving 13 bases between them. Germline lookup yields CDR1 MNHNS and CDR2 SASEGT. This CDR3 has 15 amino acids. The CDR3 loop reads CASSLESGMNTEAFF. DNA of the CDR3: TGTGCCAGCAGTCTGGAATCAGGAATGAACACTGAAGCTTTCTTT.

The CDR3 spells CASRRTGGEKGELFF. For the CDR3, the DNA is TGTGCCAGCAGACGGACAGGGGGCGAGAAGGGGGAGCTGTTTTTT. The J gene is TRBJ2-2, the V gene TRBV12-3 or TRBV12-4; 11 bases are a match to TRBD1. This CDR3 has 15 amino acids. The V gene end was trimmed by 6 bases and the J gene end by 8 bases; junction bases not matched to a gene: 8.

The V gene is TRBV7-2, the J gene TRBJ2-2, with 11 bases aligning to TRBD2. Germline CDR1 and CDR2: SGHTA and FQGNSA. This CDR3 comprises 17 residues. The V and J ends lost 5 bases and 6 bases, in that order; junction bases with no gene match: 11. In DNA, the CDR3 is TGTGCCAGCAGCCCACAGGCCACTAGCGGGAGAGCCGGGGAGCTGTTTTTT. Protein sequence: CASSPQATSGRAGELFF.

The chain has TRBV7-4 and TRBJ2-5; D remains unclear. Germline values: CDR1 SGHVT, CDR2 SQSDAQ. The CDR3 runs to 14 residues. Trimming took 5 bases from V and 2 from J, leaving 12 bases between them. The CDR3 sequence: CASSAQTGQETQYF. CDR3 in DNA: TGTGCCAGCAGCGCACAGACCGGACAAGAGACCCAGTACTTC.

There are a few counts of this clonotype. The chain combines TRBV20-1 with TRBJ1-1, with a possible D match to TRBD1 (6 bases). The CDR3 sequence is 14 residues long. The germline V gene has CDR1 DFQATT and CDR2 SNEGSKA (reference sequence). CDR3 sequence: CRGVGGGKNTEAFF. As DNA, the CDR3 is TGCAGGGGGGTGGGGGGCGGTAAGAACACTGAAGCTTTCTTT.

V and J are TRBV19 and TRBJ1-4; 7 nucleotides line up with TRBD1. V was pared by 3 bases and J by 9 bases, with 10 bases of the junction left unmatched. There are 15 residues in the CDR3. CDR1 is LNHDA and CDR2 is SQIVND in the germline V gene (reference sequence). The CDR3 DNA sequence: TGTGCCAGTAGTATTATGGGACAGCGAACTCAAAAACTGTTTTTT. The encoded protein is CASSIMGQRTQKLFF.